The 10 T cell receptor beta chains below all came from one sample that was sequenced in a study of CD8 T cells in Susac syndrome. Reverse transcription used about 0.5 to 1 ug RNA and random hexamers. One entry per CDR3 protein, called by TCRdb with MiXCR from the immunoSEQ multiplex PCR reads. The sample includes roughly 330,000 distinct CDR3 sequences, approximately 90% of them seen just once. Sequencing was carried out using CD4+ T cells from PBMCs. These receptors were obtained from a human donor with multiple sclerosis.

The gene calls are TRBV6-5 and TRBJ1-1; 7 bases map to TRBD1. CDR1 is MNHEY and CDR2 is SVGAGI in the germline V gene. The CDR3 spans 17 residues. Trimming at V came to 2 bases and at J to 0 bases, leaving 9 bases not matched to a gene. The CDR3 DNA reads TGTGCCAGCAGTTACCTTGTTCAGGGACAGTTGAACACTGAAGCTTTCTTT. Protein sequence: CASSYLVQGQLNTEAFF.

The count of this clonotype is one. V gene TRBV7-9 combines with J gene TRBJ2-2; 9 nucleotides agree with TRBD1. V gave up 3 bases and J gave up 9 bases; unmatched junction bases: 8. The CDR3 spans 15 residues. Germline assignment: CDR1 SEHNR and CDR2 FQNEAQ (reference sequence). The CDR3 here is CASSFSGTGIWELFF. CDR3 in DNA: TGTGCCAGCAGCTTTTCCGGGACAGGGATCTGGGAGCTGTTTTTT.

This clonotype is a singleton in its sample. The J gene is TRBJ2-5, the V gene TRBV30; 8 bases are shared with TRBD2. The trim removed 3 bases at V and 2 bases at J, leaving 8 bases unmatched. CDR3 length equals 15 residues. Per the germline V gene, CDR1 is GTSNPN and CDR2 is SVGIG (reference sequence). The CDR3: CAWSTGGSWQETQYF. In DNA form, the CDR3 reads TGTGCCTGGAGCACGGGAGGGAGTTGGCAAGAGACCCAGTACTTC.

The chain couples TRBV29-1 to TRBJ2-5, with D perhaps TRBD1 (5 bases). CDR3 length: 13 residues. Trimming pared 6 bases from V and 1 base from J, leaving 12 bases between. Per the germline V gene, CDR1 is SQVTM and CDR2 is ANQGSEA. DNA for the CDR3: TGCAGCGTCGCCCAGGGTCTCCAAGAGACCCAGTACTTC. It translates to CSVAQGLQETQYF.

This clonotype was counted between two and nine times. The chain is built from TRBV12-3 or TRBV12-4 and TRBJ2-7; D possibly uses TRBD1 or TRBD2 (5 bases each). Trimming removed 1 base from V and 0 bases from J, with 7 bases in between. This CDR3 region has 14 residues. The CDR3 reads CASSLDGASYEQYF. The CDR3 nucleotides are TGTGCCAGCAGTTTAGACGGGGCCTCCTACGAGCAGTACTTC.

The genes are TRBV20-1 and TRBJ2-5, with 13 bases identical to TRBD2. V shed 6 bases and J 6 bases; nucleotides not matched to a gene: 4. Looked up from germline, CDR1 is DFQATT and CDR2 is SNEGSKA (reference sequence). CDR3 length equals 13 residues. CDR3 nucleotide sequence: TGCAGTGCCGGGACTAGCGGGAAGAAGACCCAGTACTTC. It specifies CSAGTSGKKTQYF.

The chain links TRBV12-3 or TRBV12-4 to TRBJ1-1; possibly TRBD1 for D (6 bases). The V and J ends lost 2 bases and 4 bases respectively, with 8 bases between them. The CDR3 covers 13 residues. The CDR3 region is CASSLKGGTEAFF. The CDR3 DNA follows: TGTGCCAGCAGTTTAAAGGGGGGCACTGAAGCTTTCTTT.

The chain couples TRBV18 to TRBJ2-3, with 10 bases lining up with TRBD1. The CDR3 is 16 amino acids. V lost 8 bases to trimming and J lost 0 bases; unmatched junction nucleotides: 8. CDR1 KGHSH and CDR2 LQKENI come from the germline V gene. In DNA, the CDR3 is TGTGCCAGCGCCACCGGGACAGGGGTTAGCACAGATACGCAGTATTTT. Its translation: CASATGTGVSTDTQYF.

This rearrangement joins TRBV9 to TRBJ2-3; D is undetermined. Deletions cut 0 bases from V and 0 bases from J, with 11 bases between. The CDR3 runs to 16 residues. Germline loops: CDR1 SGDLS, CDR2 YYNGEE. The CDR3 coding sequence is TGTGCCAGCAGCGTAGGAGGATCTAGTAGCACAGATACGCAGTATTTT. Residues: CASSVGGSSSTDTQYF. The entire variable domain, with the rest obtained from reference TRBV9 and TRBJ2-3, is as follows: DSGVTQTPKHLITATGQRVTLRCSPRSGDLSVYWYQQSLDQGLQFLIQYYNGEERAKGNILERFSAQQFPDLHSELNLSSLELGDSALYFCASSVGGSSSTDTQYFGPGTRLTVL.

The chain carries TRBV6-5 and TRBJ1-2; 7 bases agree with TRBD1. Trimming at V came to 5 bases and at J to 4 bases, leaving 4 bases not matched to a gene. Germline CDR1 MNHEY, CDR2 SVGAGI. The CDR3 totals 13 residues. The CDR3 DNA reads as TGTGCCAGCAGTCTACAGGGGAGCTATGGCTACACCTTC. Protein product: CASSLQGSYGYTF.